This TCR beta chain was obtained from a study of cytotoxic CD8 clonotypes in ibrutinib-treated CLL. Study as a whole: Partial response was seen in roughly 24 patients and complete response in 2; after median 68 months, around 15 stayed remitted, approximately twelve progressed. Response samples were drawn at a median of around 11 months of treatment, range 6 to 36.

Assay used: immunoSEQ multiplex PCR; TCRdb lists only in-frame clones, some missing. Here the sample spans some 200,000 clones, 65% to 80% being singletons. The V segment lost 4 bases and the J segment 4 bases; nucleotides outside the gene matches: 9. From germline, CDR1 is MNHEY and CDR2 SMNVEV (reference sequence). This CDR3 comprises 15 residues. PBMCs that had been cryopreserved were the source of approximately 2 micrograms of genomic DNA for TCR beta libraries. This TCR derives from a human donor with chronic lymphocytic leukemia. V is TRBV27 and J is TRBJ2-7, with 8 bases matching TRBD1. Sequencing was performed on PBMCs, taken after 12 months of ibrutinib treatment. CDR3 nucleotides: TGTGCCAGCAGTTCCTCCTCGACAGGGGCTTACGAGCAGTACTTC. The encoded protein is CASSSSSTGAYEQYF.